This T cell receptor beta chain was sequenced in a study of T cells in narcolepsy. Study-wide context: Patients with NT1 or NT2 and healthy control donors were enrolled. The study's findings and limits: Comparing one patient's CSF and blood CD4+ clonotypes highlighted HCRT- and TRIB2-specific autoreactive clonotypes. Reportedly, autoreactive clonotypes were serially detected in patients' blood but not controls'.

This CDR3 has 15 amino acids. The V gene end was trimmed by 3 bases and the J gene end by 2 bases; junction bases not matched to a gene: 6. Germline V CDR1 and CDR2: KGHSH, LQKENI. The table came from immunoSEQ multiplex PCR; TCRdb's copy has only in-frame clones and leaves some out. This sample has tens of thousands of clones; around 87% occur once, and the top ten carry 0.83%. Concerning this clone: The antigen is not known.

This sequence originates from a human donor with narcolepsy. Sample: CD45RA- memory CD4+ T cells from PBMCs. The chain uses TRBV18 and TRBJ2-5; 7 nucleotides match TRBD2. CDR3 protein: CASSPLVGGQETQYF. DNA for the CDR3: TGTGCCAGCTCACCCCTCGTCGGGGGGCAAGAGACCCAGTACTTC.